The 14 T cell receptor beta chains listed next were all sequenced from one sample in a study of early stage breast cancer tumors. Sequencing used immunoSEQ multiplex PCR; TCRdb keeps in-frame clones, though not all of them. The data show tens of thousands of clones, roughly 80% seen once. Sample: breast tumor tissue. The receptors stem from a person aged 25 to 39 with breast cancer.

The genes are TRBV7-2 and TRBJ2-1; either TRBD1 or TRBD2 may fit D (5 bases each). Germline values: CDR1 SGHTA, CDR2 FQGNSA. This CDR3 contains 18 residues. V was cut by 0 bases and J by 1 base, with 16 bases left in between. As DNA, the CDR3 is TGTGCCAGCAGCTTAGCCTTAGGGACCGGGATGTCCTACAATGAGCAGTTCTTC. Translated: CASSLALGTGMSYNEQFF. Full variable domain (missing parts from reference TRBV7-2 and TRBJ2-1): GAGVSQSPSNKVTEKGKDVELRCDPISGHTALYWYRQSLGQGLEFLIYFQGNSAPDKSGLPSDRFSAERTGGSVSTLTIQRTQQEDSAVYLCASSLALGTGMSYNEQFFGPGTRLTVL.

J is TRBJ2-7 and V is TRBV11-2; 7 positions match TRBD1. The CDR3 extends over 16 amino acids. The junction had 9 bases not matched to a gene; V was cut back by 1 base and J by 3 bases. From germline, CDR1 is SGHAT and CDR2 FQNNGV. CDR3 protein: CASSLGPATGYYEQYF. CDR3 coding DNA: TGTGCCAGCAGCTTAGGCCCAGCGACAGGGTACTACGAGCAGTACTTC. The complete variable domain, with remaining parts taken from reference TRBV11-2 and TRBJ2-7, reads EAGVAQSPRYKIIEKRQSVAFWCNPISGHATLYWYQQILGQGPKLLIQFQNNGVVDDSQLPKDRFSAERLKGVDSTLKIQPAKLEDSAVYLCASSLGPATGYYEQYFGPGTRLTVT.

The CDR3 DNA follows: TGTGCCAGCAGCTTCTTGAGTAGCGGGAGAACAGATACGCAGTATTTT. Encoded protein: CASSFLSSGRTDTQYF. This rearrangement joins TRBV7-2 to TRBJ2-3, with TRBD2 matching 9 bases. V lost 3 bases to trimming and J lost 3 bases; unmatched junction nucleotides: 7. Germline lookup yields CDR1 SGHTA and CDR2 FQGNSA. The CDR3 has 16 residues.

The chain combines TRBV10-1 with TRBJ2-1, with 8 nucleotides matching TRBD2. From germline, CDR1 is WNHNN and CDR2 SYGVQD (reference sequence). With 3 bases clipped from V and 4 bases from J, the junction kept 8 bases outside the gene matches. The CDR3 covers 16 residues. The CDR3 DNA is TGCGCCAGCAGTGATGGGCGTTTAGCGGGGTACAATGAGCAGTTCTTC. Amino acid sequence: CASSDGRLAGYNEQFF.

This chain links TRBV10-2 with TRBJ2-1, with D possibly matching TRBD1 (6 bases). Trimming took off 7 bases at V and 8 bases at J, with 21 bases between the two ends. This CDR3 is 15 amino acids long. Germline V gives CDR1 WSHSY, CDR2 SAAADI. The CDR3 sequence: CASKQGSAFAHEQFF. DNA of the CDR3: TGCGCCAGCAAACAGGGCTCCGCCTTTGCCCATGAGCAGTTCTTC.

The chain combines TRBV19 with TRBJ1-5, with 7 positions matching TRBD1. Germline V gene data show CDR1 as LNHDA and CDR2 as SQIVND (reference sequence). This CDR3 is built from 13 residues. Germline trimming cut 5 bases from V and 6 bases from J; bases unmatched to any gene: 4. CDR3 loop: CASSQPGGQPQHF. CDR3 in DNA: TGTGCCAGTAGTCAACCAGGGGGTCAGCCCCAGCATTTT.

CDR3 amino acids: CASSVDKNTQYF. CDR3 DNA: TGTGCCAGCAGCGTAGACAAGAATACGCAGTATTTT. The V gene is TRBV9, the J gene TRBJ2-3; the D is unclear. V was cut by 0 bases and J by 7 bases, with 6 bases left in between. This CDR3 region has 12 residues. The germline CDR1 and CDR2 sequences are SGDLS and YYNGEE. The full variable domain, with the rest looked up from reference TRBV9 and TRBJ2-3, is DSGVTQTPKHLITATGQRVTLRCSPRSGDLSVYWYQQSLDQGLQFLIQYYNGEERAKGNILERFSAQQFPDLHSELNLSSLELGDSALYFCASSVDKNTQYFGPGTRLTVL.

The chain uses TRBV5-4 and TRBJ2-1; 10 positions agree with TRBD1. The germline CDR1 and CDR2 sequences are SGHNT and YYREEE (reference sequence). The CDR3 consists of 16 residues. The V segment lost 4 bases and the J segment 8 bases; nucleotides outside the gene matches: 12. As DNA, the CDR3 is TGTGCCAGCAGCACGGGAGGGACAGGGGTAGTGGATGAGCAGTTCTTC. This sequence encodes CASSTGGTGVVDEQFF.

This clone came up once. The chain has TRBV7-2 and TRBJ2-1, with unresolved D. The V end was cut by 3 bases, the J end by 12 bases, with 9 bases between. The CDR3 is 11 amino acids. Looked up from germline, CDR1 is SGHTA and CDR2 is FQGNSA. This CDR3 reads CASSLTLGQFF. The CDR3 region has the DNA TGTGCCAGCAGCTTGACCTTGGGGCAGTTCTTC.

The chain is built from TRBV2 and TRBJ1-1; D possibly corresponds to TRBD1 (6 bases). This CDR3 spans 13 amino acids. The V gene lost 7 bases and the J gene lost 11 bases, with 20 bases spanning the gap. Germline V lookup: CDR1 SNHLY, CDR2 FYNNEI. The CDR3 here is CASMGRGRVRAFF. For the CDR3, the DNA is TGTGCCAGCATGGGCAGGGGTAGGGTTCGGGCTTTCTTT.

The rearrangement joins TRBV11-2 to TRBJ2-1, with D possibly matching TRBD1 (5 bases). This CDR3 region has 13 residues. Germline V CDR1 and CDR2: SGHAT, FQNNGV. V was shortened by 3 bases and J by 9 bases, with 12 bases between the two germline ends. CDR3 in amino acids: CASSFSRVREQFF. CDR3 bases: TGTGCCAGCAGCTTTAGCAGGGTCCGTGAGCAGTTCTTC.

The CDR3 DNA reads TGTGCCAGCAGCCAAGATCTTCCCACTTTGAGCACAGATACGCAGTATTTT. This sequence encodes CASSQDLPTLSTDTQYF. The chain links TRBV4-2 to TRBJ2-3; D remains ambiguous. Germline assignment: CDR1 LGHNA and CDR2 YNFKEQ. The CDR3 is made up of 17 amino acids. V lost 0 bases and J 0 bases, leaving 13 bases between the germline ends.

The chain has TRBV29-1 and TRBJ2-5, with D tentatively TRBD2 (6 bases). The CDR3 is 11 residues long. CDR1 is SQVTM and CDR2 is ANQGSEA in the germline V gene. With 8 bases removed from V and 5 bases from J, the gap between germline ends came to 12 bases. The CDR3 is CSPRAGETQYF. The CDR3 DNA is TGCAGCCCAAGGGCGGGGGAGACCCAGTACTTC.

The rearrangement joins TRBV5-4 to TRBJ2-1; D may correspond to TRBD1 or TRBD2 (5 bases each). This CDR3 has 14 residues. V was shortened by 4 bases and J by 4 bases, with 12 bases between the two germline ends. Per the germline V gene, CDR1 is SGHNT and CDR2 is YYREEE (reference sequence). The CDR3 sequence is CASSIPGPYNEQFF. The CDR3 region has the DNA TGTGCCAGCAGCATCCCGGGACCTTACAATGAGCAGTTCTTC.